This T cell receptor (beta chain) was obtained from a study of blood T cell repertoires in COVID-19. Overall study: Nucleic acid was either cDNA or gDNA, and it came from T cells, B-cell-depleted T cells, or PBMCs.

The count of this clone is one. Authors' data handling: Amplified reference gene primers provided the basis for estimating nucleated cell counts. Sequencing used immunoSEQ multiplex PCR; TCRdb keeps in-frame clones, though not all of them. From that table come the V and J calls and clone size; the DNA was used to work out D and trimming. Among approximately 200,000 clones, 75% to 90% were seen once, and the ten largest hold approximately 2.5%. Those enrolled in Seattle joined during active infection and were followed longitudinally afterward. With 6 bases removed from V and 4 bases from J, the gap between germline ends came to 28 bases. This CDR3 region has 18 residues. The germline gives CDR1 SNHLY, CDR2 FYNNEI.

V usage is TRBV2 and J usage is TRBJ2-7; no definite D call. Sequenced input: peripheral blood. The receptor was derived from a man younger than 40 with COVID-19, enrolled during active disease. The chain's CDR3 is CASSATRAQAPKLYEQYF. CDR3 in DNA: TGTGCCAGCAGCGCTACGAGAGCCCAAGCCCCGAAGTTATACGAGCAGTACTTC.